The 20 T cell receptor beta chains below all came from one sample that was sequenced in a study of OX40 agonist ivuxolimab in advanced cancers. Repertoires were generated with immunoSEQ multiplex PCR, while TCRdb's copy carries only in-frame clones and drops some. The top ten hold 15% to 20% of the sample, which has about 44,000 clones, around 90% seen once. The sample was CD4+ or CD8+ T cells sorted from blood, taken in a trial of the OX40 agonist ivuxolimab. Receptor source: an adult with an advanced solid tumor such as melanoma, head and neck, liver or kidney cancer.

This chain links TRBV4-1 with TRBJ2-1, with 7 positions matching TRBD2. V dropped 4 bases and J dropped 6; count of bases not matched to a gene: 3. The germline gives CDR1 MGHRA, CDR2 YSYEKL. The CDR3 totals 13 residues. Written as DNA, the CDR3 is TGCGCCAGCAGCCTCCCTAGCGGCAATGAGCAGTTCTTC. Residues: CASSLPSGNEQFF.

The V call is TRBV7-2, the J call TRBJ2-5, with 7 bases that match TRBD2. Germline-derived CDR1 and CDR2 are SGHTA and FQGNSA. This CDR3 is built from 14 residues. V dropped 4 bases and J dropped 5; count of bases not matched to a gene: 7. The CDR3 protein is CASSSSSGGETQYF. Here the CDR3 DNA reads TGTGCCAGCAGCTCCTCTAGCGGCGGGGAGACCCAGTACTTC.

The CDR3 reads CASSLLTGGTDTQYF. As DNA, the CDR3 is TGTGCCAGCAGCTTACTTACAGGGGGCACAGATACGCAGTATTTT. The gene calls are TRBV11-2 and TRBJ2-3; the match to TRBD1 covers 7 bases. This CDR3 has 15 residues. Germline values: CDR1 SGHAT, CDR2 FQNNGV. The junction had 3 bases not matched to a gene; V was cut back by 2 bases and J by 1 base. Supplemented by reference TRBV11-2 and TRBJ2-3, the full variable domain reads EAGVAQSPRYKIIEKRQSVAFWCNPISGHATLYWYQQILGQGPKLLIQFQNNGVVDDSQLPKDRFSAERLKGVDSTLKIQPAKLEDSAVYLCASSLLTGGTDTQYFGPGTRLTVL.

The rearrangement links TRBV18 to TRBJ1-3, with 8 nucleotides matching TRBD1. J lost 0 bases, V lost 4 bases, and 5 bases had no gene match. The CDR3 loop spans 16 amino acids. Germline CDR1 KGHSH, CDR2 LQKENI. The CDR3 reads CASSHAGGFSGNTIYF. CDR3 sequence (DNA): TGTGCCAGCTCACACGCAGGGGGCTTCTCTGGAAACACCATATATTTT.

This clone was observed a handful of times. This chain joins TRBV7-9 and TRBJ2-7; 9 bases map to TRBD1. J lost 1 base, V lost 3 bases, and 7 bases had no gene match. CDR1 is SEHNR and CDR2 is FQNEAQ in the germline V gene (reference sequence). The CDR3 runs to 16 residues. The DNA of the CDR3 is TGTGCCAGCAGCTTTTGGCAAGGGACAGGGTCCTACGAGCAGTACTTC. Its protein product is CASSFWQGTGSYEQYF.

This clone was observed a few times. This chain joins TRBV27 and TRBJ2-1; 10 positions match TRBD2. The CDR3 is made up of 18 amino acids. J was trimmed by 2 bases and V by 7 bases; bases with no gene match: 14. Germline assignment: CDR1 MNHEY and CDR2 SMNVEV (reference sequence). The CDR3, as DNA: TGTGCCAGCATAGGGGCCAGCGGGGGGGCGTCGCCCTACAATGAGCAGTTCTTC. It is translated as CASIGASGGASPYNEQFF.

CDR3 loop: CASSLGTGGEQFF. The DNA of the CDR3 is TGCGCCAGCAGCTTGGGAACAGGGGGTGAGCAGTTCTTC. The chain combines TRBV5-1 with TRBJ2-1; 8 bases align to TRBD1. V gave up 0 bases and J gave up 9 bases; unmatched junction bases: 2. Germline V gene data show CDR1 as SGHRS and CDR2 as YFSETQ. This CDR3 region has 13 residues.

The J gene is TRBJ2-3, the V gene TRBV15; 9 nucleotides match TRBD1. Unmatched junction bases numbered 10, after V lost 3 bases and J lost 6 bases. Germline V gene lookup returns CDR1 LNHNV and CDR2 YYDKDF (reference sequence). This CDR3 has 16 amino acids. The CDR3 is CATSSTTGGAGDTQYF. DNA for the CDR3: TGTGCCACCAGCAGTACTACAGGGGGCGCGGGGGATACGCAGTATTTT.

The V and J genes are TRBV5-4 and TRBJ2-5; maybe TRBD2 (6 bases). This CDR3 spans 15 amino acids. Trimming took 1 base from V and 4 from J, leaving 14 bases between them. Germline values: CDR1 SGHNT, CDR2 YYREEE (reference sequence). This CDR3 reads CASSLKGMGGETQYF. CDR3 nucleotide sequence: TGTGCCAGCAGCTTGAAGGGGATGGGGGGAGAGACCCAGTACTTC.

The chain has TRBV19 and TRBJ1-1; perhaps TRBD1 as D (5 bases). Per the germline V gene, CDR1 is LNHDA and CDR2 is SQIVND (reference sequence). V was clipped by 5 bases and J by 3 bases, with 13 bases between them. CDR3 size: 14 residues. CDR3 in DNA: TGTGCCAGTAGTCTGGTAGAGGGGTACACTGAAGCTTTCTTT. It encodes CASSLVEGYTEAFF.

J is TRBJ1-2 and V is TRBV5-6, with 7 bases matching TRBD1. The CDR3 has 15 amino acids. J gave up 6 bases and V 0 bases, and 8 bases lay outside the gene matches. Germline loops: CDR1 SGHDT, CDR2 YYEEEE. CDR3 DNA: TGTGCCAGCAGCTTGGAGGTCGGGGACAGAAATGGCTACACCTTC. The encoded protein is CASSLEVGDRNGYTF.

This clone was picked up one time. V and J are TRBV6-5 and TRBJ1-5; D is uncertain. Trimming shortened V by 5 bases and J by 3 bases, and 14 bases separated the two germline ends. This CDR3 is built from 15 residues. Looked up from germline, CDR1 is MNHEY and CDR2 is SVGAGI. CDR3 loop: CASSRTFHLNQPQHF. CDR3 DNA: TGTGCCAGCAGTCGAACATTTCACCTCAATCAGCCCCAGCATTTT.

The rearrangement uses TRBV7-9 and TRBJ2-1, with a possible D match to TRBD2 (5 bases). Germline V CDR1 and CDR2: SEHNR, FQNEAQ (reference sequence). V lost 5 bases and J 4 bases, leaving 27 bases between the germline ends. This CDR3 is 19 amino acids long. The CDR3 DNA reads TGTGCCAGCAGCCATAATCTCCCTCGACTCGGAGGAGGATACAATGAGCAGTTCTTC. Residues: CASSHNLPRLGGGYNEQFF.

This chain links TRBV12-5 with TRBJ2-7, with 12 bases fitting TRBD2. The CDR3 loop spans 14 amino acids. With V trimmed by 5 bases and J by 4 bases, 3 bases remained unmatched. Germline CDR1 and CDR2: LGHNT and FRNRAP. CDR3 loop: CASGPGTSGYEQYF. Here the CDR3 DNA reads TGTGCTAGTGGTCCGGGGACTAGCGGGTACGAGCAGTACTTC. Drawing the rest from reference TRBV12-5 and TRBJ2-7, the complete variable domain is DARVTQTPRHKVTEMGQEVTMRCQPILGHNTVFWYRQTMMQGLELLAYFRNRAPLDDSGMPKDRFSAEMPDATLATLKIQPSEPRDSAVYFCASGPGTSGYEQYFGPGTRLTVT.

The J gene is TRBJ2-3, the V gene TRBV9; 11 bases line up with TRBD2. There are 16 residues in the CDR3. The junction had 9 bases not matched to a gene; V was cut back by 4 bases and J by 5 bases. Germline values: CDR1 SGDLS, CDR2 YYNGEE. The CDR3 DNA reads TGTGCCAGCAGCCCGACTAGCGGGGCGGTGGGAGATACGCAGTATTTT. Protein: CASSPTSGAVGDTQYF.

This chain uses TRBV27 with TRBJ2-4; TRBD1 agrees at 9 bases. There are 14 residues in the CDR3. The junction had 6 bases not matched to a gene; V was cut back by 6 bases and J by 6 bases. Germline assignment: CDR1 MNHEY and CDR2 SMNVEV (reference sequence). The CDR3 sequence: CASRLTGGLNIQYF. CDR3 sequence (DNA): TGTGCCAGCAGATTGACAGGGGGGCTAAACATTCAGTACTTC.

The rearrangement links TRBV29-1 to TRBJ2-7; maybe TRBD2 (5 bases). The germline CDR1 and CDR2 sequences are SQVTM and ANQGSEA. The V and J ends lost 0 bases and 9 bases respectively, with 18 bases between them. The CDR3 has 14 amino acids. The CDR3 loop is CSVEDSGMGRRQYV. CDR3 sequence (DNA): TGCAGCGTTGAAGATTCGGGGATGGGTCGGAGGCAGTACGTC.

The J gene is TRBJ2-7, the V gene TRBV5-1; 7 bases map to TRBD1. The germline gives CDR1 SGHRS, CDR2 YFSETQ. This CDR3 has 17 amino acids. V lost 0 bases, J lost 1 base, and 10 bases stayed unmatched. The CDR3 region has the DNA TGCGCCAGCAGCTTGGATCTTGACAGGGCTTCTTCCTACGAGCAGTACTTC. Its protein is CASSLDLDRASSYEQYF.

This clone was picked up one time. V and J are TRBV11-1 and TRBJ2-1; no definite D call. Trimming pared 3 bases from V and 7 bases from J, leaving 16 bases between. The CDR3 totals 15 residues. The germline gives CDR1 SGHAT, CDR2 FQDESV (reference sequence). For the CDR3, the DNA is TGTGCCAGCAGCTTCACGGCTGATACGGTGAATGAGCAGTTCTTC. It specifies CASSFTADTVNEQFF.

The chain combines TRBV9 with TRBJ2-7; maybe TRBD1 (5 bases). This CDR3 is 13 amino acids long. The V gene lost 1 base and the J gene lost 6 bases, with 11 bases spanning the gap. Per the germline V gene, CDR1 is SGDLS and CDR2 is YYNGEE. The CDR3 nucleotides read TGTGCCAGCAGCGTAAAAAGGGGCGGCGAGCAGTACTTC. Translation gives CASSVKRGGEQYF.